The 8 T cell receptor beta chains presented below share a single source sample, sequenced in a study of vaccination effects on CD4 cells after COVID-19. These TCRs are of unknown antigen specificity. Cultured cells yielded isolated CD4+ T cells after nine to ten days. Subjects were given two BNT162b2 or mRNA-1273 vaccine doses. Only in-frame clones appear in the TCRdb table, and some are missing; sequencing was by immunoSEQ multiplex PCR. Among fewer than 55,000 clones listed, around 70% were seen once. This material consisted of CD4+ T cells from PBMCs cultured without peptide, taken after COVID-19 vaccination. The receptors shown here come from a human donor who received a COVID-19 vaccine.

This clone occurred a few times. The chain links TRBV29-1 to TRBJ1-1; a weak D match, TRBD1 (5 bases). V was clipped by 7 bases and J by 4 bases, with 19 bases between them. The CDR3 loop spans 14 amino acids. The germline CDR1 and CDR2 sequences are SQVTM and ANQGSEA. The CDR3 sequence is CSAGGRQRGTEAFF. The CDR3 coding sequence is TGCAGCGCGGGCGGGAGGCAGAGGGGCACTGAAGCTTTCTTT.

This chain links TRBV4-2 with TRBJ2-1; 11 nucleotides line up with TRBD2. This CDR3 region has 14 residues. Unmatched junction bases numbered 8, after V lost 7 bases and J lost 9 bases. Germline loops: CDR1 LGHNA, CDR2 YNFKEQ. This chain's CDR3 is CASMVAGGLGEQFF. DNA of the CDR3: TGTGCCAGCATGGTAGCGGGGGGGTTGGGTGAGCAGTTCTTC.

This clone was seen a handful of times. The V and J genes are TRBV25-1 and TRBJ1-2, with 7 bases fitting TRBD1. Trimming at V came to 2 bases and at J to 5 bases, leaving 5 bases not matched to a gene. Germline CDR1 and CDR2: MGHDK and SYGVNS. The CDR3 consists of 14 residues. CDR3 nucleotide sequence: TGTGCCAGCAGTGAAGTGGGACAGAGATATGGCTACACCTTC. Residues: CASSEVGQRYGYTF.

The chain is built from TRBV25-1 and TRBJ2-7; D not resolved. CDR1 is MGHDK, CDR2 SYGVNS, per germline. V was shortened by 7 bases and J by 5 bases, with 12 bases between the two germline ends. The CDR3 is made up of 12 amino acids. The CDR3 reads CASNGPRHEQYF. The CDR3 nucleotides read TGTGCCAGCAATGGGCCCCGCCACGAGCAGTACTTC.

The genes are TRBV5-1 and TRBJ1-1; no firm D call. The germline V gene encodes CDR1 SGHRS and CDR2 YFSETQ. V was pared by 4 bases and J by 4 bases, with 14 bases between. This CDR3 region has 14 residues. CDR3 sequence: CASSGGLDSTEAFF. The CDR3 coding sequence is TGCGCCAGCAGCGGAGGACTGGATAGCACTGAAGCTTTCTTT.

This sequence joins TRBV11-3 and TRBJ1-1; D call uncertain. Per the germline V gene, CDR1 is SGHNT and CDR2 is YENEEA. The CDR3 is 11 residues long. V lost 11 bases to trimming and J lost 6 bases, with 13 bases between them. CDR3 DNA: TGTGCCGGGAAGGAGGAGGCTGAAGCTTTCTTT. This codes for CAGKEEAEAFF.

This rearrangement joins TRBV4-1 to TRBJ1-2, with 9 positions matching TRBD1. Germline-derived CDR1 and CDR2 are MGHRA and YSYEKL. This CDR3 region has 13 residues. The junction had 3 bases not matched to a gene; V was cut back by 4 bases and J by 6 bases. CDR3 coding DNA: TGCGCCAGCAGCCTAAGGACAGGGGATGGCTACACCTTC. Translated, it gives CASSLRTGDGYTF.

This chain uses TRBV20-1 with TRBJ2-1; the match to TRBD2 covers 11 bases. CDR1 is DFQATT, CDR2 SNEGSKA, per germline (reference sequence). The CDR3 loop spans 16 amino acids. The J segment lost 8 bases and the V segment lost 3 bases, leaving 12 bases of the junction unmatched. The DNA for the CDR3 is TGCAGTGCTAGTATGATTAGCGGGGGGGCCGGGGATGAGCAGTTCTTC. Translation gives CSASMISGGAGDEQFF.